These 20 T cell receptor beta chains originate from one sample sequenced in a study of cytomegalovirus exposure and HLA in healthy donors (dated by TCRdb to about 2017). The library was made by the immunoSEQ multiplex PCR assay. For the multiplex PCR, a mixture combining 60 forward primers for TCR Vbeta segments and 13 reverse primers for TCR Jbeta segments was used. TCRdb holds this immuneACCESS table with in-frame rearrangements only. Some clones are missing; in checked studies, unresolved V genes explain under half, and the rest has no known cause. The sample table holds 150,000 to 200,000 clones, of which 76% were seen once. The top ten clones comprise about 3.4% of the sample. Material: PBMCs. Receptor source: a male donor in good health and CMV-seronegative.

This clone was counted a single time. The chain carries TRBV6-5 and TRBJ1-5; TRBD1 is a possible D gene (5 bases). The germline V gene has CDR1 MNHEY and CDR2 SVGAGI. Trimming pared 4 bases from V and 0 bases from J, leaving 10 bases between. This CDR3 region has 15 residues. For the CDR3, the DNA is TGTGCCAGCAGTTCGACAGTCTATAGCAATCAGCCCCAGCATTTT. It encodes CASSSTVYSNQPQHF.

This chain links TRBV2 with TRBJ2-1; tentative D call: TRBD2 (6 bases). V lost 3 bases and J 10 bases, leaving 16 bases between the germline ends. Germline V gene sequence: CDR1 SNHLY, CDR2 FYNNEI. The CDR3 length is 14 residues. Here the CDR3 DNA reads TGTGCCAGCAGTGAGTTGGGGGGAGGTCGGGAGCAGTTCTTC. It specifies CASSELGGGREQFF.

This rearrangement joins TRBV9 to TRBJ2-2, with D possibly TRBD1 on 7 matching bases. Trimming stripped 3 bases from V and 7 bases from J, with 25 bases between. This CDR3 contains 18 residues. Germline assignment: CDR1 SGDLS and CDR2 YYNGEE. The CDR3, as DNA: TGTGCCAGCAGCGGGCGCGGGACAGAACTTCGCAGGAGCGGGGAGCTGTTTTTT. This sequence encodes CASSGRGTELRRSGELFF.

This chain uses TRBV29-1 with TRBJ2-3, with D tentatively TRBD2 (6 bases). The CDR3 has 16 amino acids. Per germline, CDR1 SQVTM and CDR2 ANQGSEA. V was clipped by 4 bases and J by 1 base, with 18 bases between them. The CDR3 region has the DNA TGCAGCGTTGTGTCATTCGGGGGATCCGGCACAGATACGCAGTATTTT. This gives the protein CSVVSFGGSGTDTQYF.

The genes are TRBV19 and TRBJ2-3, with 8 positions matching TRBD1. This CDR3 has 15 amino acids. Losses at the gene ends were 3 bases for V and 5 bases for J; bases not matched to a gene: 7. Germline CDR1 LNHDA, CDR2 SQIVND (reference sequence). The CDR3 DNA follows: TGTGCCAGTAGTATTCTGGACAGGGCAGAAGATACGCAGTATTTT. Amino acids: CASSILDRAEDTQYF.

The chain has TRBV5-1 and TRBJ2-7, with 8 bases matching TRBD2. Germline-derived CDR1 and CDR2 are SGHRS and YFSETQ. V gave up 0 bases and J gave up 7 bases; unmatched junction bases: 9. The CDR3 is 15 residues long. The CDR3 sequence is CASSLGGGPSGEQYF. CDR3 bases: TGCGCCAGCAGCTTGGGCGGGGGGCCCTCGGGAGAGCAGTACTTC.

About this clone itself: Sequence at one end of the junction differs from germline and may be a read error. The chain employs TRBV7-2 and TRBJ2-7; the D gene is possibly TRBD2 (6 bases). This CDR3 is built from 12 residues. The germline gives CDR1 SGHTA, CDR2 FQGNSA. As DNA, the CDR3 is TGTGCCAGCAGCTTTAGCGGTTACGAGCAGCACTTC. The encoded protein is CASSFSGYEQHF.

The J gene is TRBJ2-4, the V gene TRBV4-1, with a weak D call TRBD1 (6 bases). V lost 4 bases and J 6 bases, leaving 16 bases between the germline ends. The CDR3 loop spans 15 amino acids. CDR1 and CDR2 from the germline V gene are MGHRA and YSYEKL. The CDR3 region has the DNA TGCGCCAGCAGCCTGATAGGGACATCCGGAAACATTCAGTACTTC. Its translation: CASSLIGTSGNIQYF.

The CDR3 loop reads CAWSTLWDRADNSPLHF. The CDR3 DNA reads TGTGCCTGGAGTACCCTTTGGGACAGGGCCGACAATTCACCCCTCCACTTT. The genes are TRBV30 and TRBJ1-6; 9 nucleotides match TRBD1. The CDR3 runs 17 residues. Germline CDR1 reads GTSNPN; CDR2 reads SVGIG (reference sequence). V trimming: 2 bases; J trimming: 7 bases; junction bases outside the gene matches: 12.

V is TRBV6-5 and J is TRBJ2-7, with 8 bases fitting TRBD2. After removal of 0 bases from V and 5 bases from J, the junction contained 6 bases not matched to a gene. The CDR3 extends over 15 amino acids. Germline V gene sequence: CDR1 MNHEY, CDR2 SVGAGI. CDR3: CASSYSTAGVDEQYF. DNA of the CDR3: TGTGCCAGCAGTTACTCAACAGCGGGAGTAGACGAGCAGTACTTC.

The chain recombines TRBV5-4 with TRBJ1-1, with TRBD1 matching over 7 bases. V lost 2 bases, J lost 3 bases, and 13 bases stayed unmatched. The germline gives CDR1 SGHNT, CDR2 YYREEE (reference sequence). CDR3 size: 17 residues. The chain's CDR3 is CASSFPLGQGEDTEAFF. Written as DNA, the CDR3 is TGTGCCAGCAGCTTCCCGCTCGGGCAGGGGGAGGACACTGAAGCTTTCTTT. Full variable domain (rest looked up from reference TRBV5-4 and TRBJ1-1): ETGVTQSPTHLIKTRGQQVTLRCSSQSGHNTVSWYQQALGQGPQFIFQYYREEENGRGNFPPRFSGLQFPNYSSELNVNALELDDSALYLCASSFPLGQGEDTEAFFGQGTRLTVV.

This chain connects TRBV11-2 to TRBJ2-1; the match to TRBD2 covers 8 bases. Looked up from germline, CDR1 is SGHAT and CDR2 is FQNNGV. The V gene end was trimmed by 2 bases and the J gene end by 9 bases; junction bases not matched to a gene: 12. The CDR3 totals 16 residues. The CDR3 reads CASSLSGTSSVGEQFF. DNA of the CDR3: TGTGCCAGCAGCTTATCCGGGACTAGTAGTGTGGGTGAGCAGTTCTTC.

This clone was found once. CDR3 residues: CASSQDLSGLYTVKLFF. The CDR3 nucleotides are TGCGCCAGCAGCCAAGATCTTAGTGGGCTTTATACAGTAAAACTGTTTTTT. The V call is TRBV4-3, the J call TRBJ1-4; D is uncertain. Trimming shortened V by 0 bases and J by 10 bases, and 21 bases separated the two germline ends. This CDR3 contains 17 residues. Germline-derived CDR1 and CDR2 are LGHNA and YSLEER.

This chain joins TRBV28 and TRBJ1-2, with 7 bases matching TRBD1. Germline trimming cut 5 bases from V and 1 base from J; bases unmatched to any gene: 1. Germline V gives CDR1 MDHEN, CDR2 SYDVKM. This CDR3 has 13 residues. The CDR3 DNA sequence: TGTGCCAGCAGTGGGACAGTTAACTATGGCTACACCTTC. Translation: CASSGTVNYGYTF.

The CDR3 loop reads CAISPGQGAYEQYF. DNA for the CDR3: TGTGCCATCAGCCCGGGACAGGGTGCCTACGAGCAGTACTTC. V is TRBV10-3 and J is TRBJ2-7, with 9 bases aligning to TRBD1. J was trimmed by 2 bases and V by 6 bases; bases with no gene match: 5. CDR1 and CDR2 (germline): ENHRY, SYGVKD. The CDR3 is 14 residues long.

CDR3 in DNA: TGTGCCAGTAGTATAGACTCCGGACGGCGGGGGAATTCACCCCTCCACTTT. Translated, it gives CASSIDSGRRGNSPLHF. The rearrangement joins TRBV19 to TRBJ1-6; D may be TRBD1 (5 bases). Germline lookup yields CDR1 LNHDA and CDR2 SQIVND (reference sequence). Between the trimmed V and J ends, which lost 0 bases and 7 bases, there was a span of 16 bases. The CDR3 is 17 residues long.

The gene calls are TRBV9 and TRBJ1-3; 9 bases line up with TRBD1. The V gene's germline CDR1 is SGDLS and CDR2 YYNGEE. The V segment lost 4 bases and the J segment 2 bases; nucleotides outside the gene matches: 7. The CDR3 sequence is 16 residues long. This CDR3 reads CASSSGTGSTGNTIYF. The CDR3 bases are TGTGCCAGCAGCTCTGGGACAGGGAGCACTGGAAACACCATATATTTT.

The chain recombines TRBV7-2 with TRBJ2-5; 7 bases fit TRBD2. Losses at the gene ends were 1 base for V and 3 bases for J; bases not matched to a gene: 5. CDR3 length: 15 residues. Germline V gives CDR1 SGHTA, CDR2 FQGNSA. This CDR3 is CASSLVASGEETQYF. CDR3 nucleotide sequence: TGTGCCAGCAGCTTAGTGGCTAGCGGAGAAGAGACCCAGTACTTC.

V usage is TRBV28 and J usage is TRBJ1-5; 7 nucleotides match TRBD1. The CDR3 is made up of 15 amino acids. Germline loops: CDR1 MDHEN, CDR2 SYDVKM. Unmatched junction bases numbered 9, after V lost 6 bases and J lost 4 bases. CDR3 nucleotide sequence: TGTGCCAGCAGCAAGGGACAGAGTAAGAATCAGCCCCAGCATTTT. It specifies CASSKGQSKNQPQHF.

This clone was recorded once. V is TRBV9 and J is TRBJ1-1; no definite D call. Trimming took 0 bases from V and 0 from J, leaving 6 bases between them. The CDR3 has 14 amino acids. Germline assignment: CDR1 SGDLS and CDR2 YYNGEE. CDR3 in DNA: TGTGCCAGCAGCGTAGCGGGGATGAACACTGAAGCTTTCTTT. Residues: CASSVAGMNTEAFF. Using reference TRBV9 and TRBJ1-1 for the parts outside the CDR3, the full variable domain is DSGVTQTPKHLITATGQRVTLRCSPRSGDLSVYWYQQSLDQGLQFLIQYYNGEERAKGNILERFSAQQFPDLHSELNLSSLELGDSALYFCASSVAGMNTEAFFGQGTRLTVV.